The rows below give T cell receptor beta chains drawn from one sample of a study of blood T cell repertoires in COVID-19. Libraries were prepared by immunoSEQ multiplex PCR; TCRdb keeps only in-frame clonotypes and omits some of them. In the table there are 270,000 or so clones, 85% to 90% of which are singletons. Input material: peripheral blood. These receptor sequences come from a young woman with COVID-19, enrolled during active disease. Each CDR3 is given with its conserved first and last residue. A D gene is named only where the DNA matches it firmly. The size field is filled for only some rows; it gives once, few, many or a size class.

d_gene: .; v_gene: TRBV29-1; abundance: once; j_gene: TRBJ1-1; CDR3nt: TGCAGCGTTTCCCTGGCCCCTGAAGCTTTCTTT; CDR3aa: CSVSLAPEAFF
d_gene: .; v_gene: TRBV6-5; abundance: .; j_gene: TRBJ2-1; CDR3nt: TGTGCCAGCCAAGACACTTACTACAATGAGCAGTTCTTC; CDR3aa: CASQDTYYNEQFF
d_gene: .; v_gene: TRBV4-1; abundance: .; j_gene: TRBJ1-2; CDR3nt: TGCGCCAGCAGCCCTCTCCTACAGGGTGGAGGCTACACCTTC; CDR3aa: CASSPLLQGGGYTF
d_gene: TRBD2; v_gene: TRBV14; abundance: .; j_gene: TRBJ2-1; CDR3nt: TGTGCCAGCAGCCTAATGGGGGTAGCGGGGACGAATGAGCAGTTCTTC; CDR3aa: CASSLMGVAGTNEQFF
d_gene: TRBD2; v_gene: TRBV28; abundance: .; j_gene: TRBJ2-5; CDR3nt: TGTGCCAGCAGTTTAGGTAGTAGCGGGGGGGTCCAAGAGACCCAGTACTTC; CDR3aa: CASSLGSSGGVQETQYF
d_gene: .; v_gene: TRBV5-5; abundance: .; j_gene: TRBJ1-2; CDR3nt: TGTGCCAGCAGCTTGGGAGACAGCCCCTATGGCTACACCTTC; CDR3aa: CASSLGDSPYGYTF
d_gene: .; v_gene: TRBV3-1/TRBV3-2; abundance: .; j_gene: TRBJ2-1; CDR3nt: TGTGCCAGCAGCCAATTCGGAGGGAGAGGGTACAATGAGCAGTTCTTC; CDR3aa: CASSQFGGRGYNEQFF
d_gene: .; v_gene: TRBV6-1; abundance: .; j_gene: TRBJ1-1; CDR3nt: TGTGCCAGCAGTGAAAACAGGGTAGCTTTCTTT; CDR3aa: CASSENRVAFF
d_gene: .; v_gene: TRBV28; abundance: .; j_gene: TRBJ2-2; CDR3nt: TGTGCCAGCAGTTTAAGGTGGGCAGGAAACACCGGGGAGCTGTTTTTT; CDR3aa: CASSLRWAGNTGELFF
d_gene: TRBD1; v_gene: TRBV19; abundance: .; j_gene: TRBJ2-7; CDR3nt: TGTGCCAGTACCCCGGACAGGGAAAGCACGTACGAGCAGTACTTC; CDR3aa: CASTPDRESTYEQYF
d_gene: .; v_gene: TRBV2; abundance: .; j_gene: TRBJ2-3; CDR3nt: TGTGCCAGCGAGCAGGAATTCAGCGATACGCAGTATTTT; CDR3aa: CASEQEFSDTQYF
d_gene: TRBD2; v_gene: TRBV5-6; abundance: .; j_gene: TRBJ2-7; CDR3nt: TGTGCCAGCAGCTCTAGCGGGGGGCCCCACGAGCAGTACTTC; CDR3aa: CASSSSGGPHEQYF
d_gene: TRBD2; v_gene: TRBV28; abundance: .; j_gene: TRBJ2-5; CDR3nt: TGTGCCAGCAGTTCCTACTCGGGGGGGGAAAAAGAGACCCAGTACTTC; CDR3aa: CASSSYSGGEKETQYF
d_gene: .; v_gene: TRBV15; abundance: .; j_gene: TRBJ2-1; CDR3nt: TGTGCCACCAGCAGAGGCGGGAATGAGCAGTTCTTC; CDR3aa: CATSRGGNEQFF
d_gene: TRBD2; v_gene: TRBV11-2; abundance: .; j_gene: TRBJ2-7; CDR3nt: TGTGCCAGCAGCTTAGGTGGTCTAGCGGGGGGTACGAGCTCCTACGAGCAGTACTTC; CDR3aa: CASSLGGLAGGTSSYEQYF
d_gene: .; v_gene: TRBV29-1; abundance: .; j_gene: TRBJ1-1; CDR3nt: TGCAGCGTCCACTTCGCTGCTAACACTGAAGCTTTCTTT; CDR3aa: CSVHFAANTEAFF
d_gene: TRBD2; v_gene: TRBV5-1; abundance: .; j_gene: TRBJ2-3; CDR3nt: TGCGCCAGCAGCCTCAAGACTAGCGGGTCTAGCACAGATACGCAGTATTTT; CDR3aa: CASSLKTSGSSTDTQYF
d_gene: .; v_gene: TRBV7-9; abundance: .; j_gene: TRBJ2-1; CDR3nt: TGTGCCAGCAGCTTCAACCACCAACCTAACTACAATGAGCAGTTCTTC; CDR3aa: CASSFNHQPNYNEQFF
d_gene: .; v_gene: TRBV11-3; abundance: .; j_gene: TRBJ2-1; CDR3nt: TGTGCCAGCAGCTCCACCGTCGGTGAGCAGTTCTTC; CDR3aa: CASSSTVGEQFF
d_gene: .; v_gene: TRBV25-1; abundance: .; j_gene: TRBJ2-1; CDR3nt: TGTGCCAGCAGTGACAATAGATACTACAATGAGCAGTTCTTC; CDR3aa: CASSDNRYYNEQFF
d_gene: TRBD1; v_gene: TRBV5-6; abundance: few; j_gene: TRBJ1-5; CDR3nt: TGTGCCAGCAGCTTAAGGGACAGGGGCAATCAGCCCCAGCATTTT; CDR3aa: CASSLRDRGNQPQHF
d_gene: TRBD1; v_gene: TRBV28; abundance: .; j_gene: TRBJ1-3; CDR3nt: TGTGCCAGCAGCCCATCGGGACAGTACCTTATAAACACCATATATTTT; CDR3aa: CASSPSGQYLINTIYF
d_gene: .; v_gene: TRBV25-1; abundance: .; j_gene: TRBJ1-4; CDR3nt: TGTGCCAGCAGTATAACAGGGCTCGGAACTAATGAAAAACTGTTTTTT; CDR3aa: CASSITGLGTNEKLFF
d_gene: .; v_gene: TRBV7-9; abundance: .; j_gene: TRBJ1-1; CDR3nt: TGTGCCAGCAGCTTAGACAGGGCCCGGATTAGGATCTTT; CDR3aa: CASSLDRARIRIF
d_gene: .; v_gene: TRBV7-8; abundance: .; j_gene: TRBJ2-1; CDR3nt: TGTGCCAGCAGACCATCTCATCGGAGGGATGAGCAGTTCTTC; CDR3aa: CASRPSHRRDEQFF
d_gene: .; v_gene: TRBV19; abundance: few; j_gene: TRBJ1-5; CDR3nt: TGTGCCAGTAGTACACCTACAGGGAACAATCAGCCCCAGCATTTT; CDR3aa: CASSTPTGNNQPQHF
d_gene: .; v_gene: TRBV7-8; abundance: .; j_gene: TRBJ1-6; CDR3nt: TGTGCCAGCAGCCCCTACAGGAATTCACCCCTCCACTTT; CDR3aa: CASSPYRNSPLHF